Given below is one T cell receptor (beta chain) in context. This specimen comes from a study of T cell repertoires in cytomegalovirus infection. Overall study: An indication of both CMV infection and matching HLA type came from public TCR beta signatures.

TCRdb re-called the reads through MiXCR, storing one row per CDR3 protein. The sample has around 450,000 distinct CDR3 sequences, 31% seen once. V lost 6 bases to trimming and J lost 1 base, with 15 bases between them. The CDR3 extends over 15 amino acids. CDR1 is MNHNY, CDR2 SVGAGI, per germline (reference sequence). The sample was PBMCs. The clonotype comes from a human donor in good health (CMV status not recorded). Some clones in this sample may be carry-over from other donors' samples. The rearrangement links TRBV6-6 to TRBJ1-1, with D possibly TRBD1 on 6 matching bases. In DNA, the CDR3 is TGTGCCAGCAGCTCCAAGGACAGAGAGAACACTGAAGCTTTCTTT. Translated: CASSSKDRENTEAFF.